This TCR beta chain derives from a study of T cell responses to AZD1222 COVID-19 vaccine. TCRdb keeps only in-frame clones here, not all; method: immunoSEQ multiplex PCR. The sample consists of 100,000 to 150,000 clones, more than 90% of them appearing once. Trimming removed 3 bases at V and 7 bases at J, with 7 bases between. Germline V lookup: CDR1 SGHTA, CDR2 FQGNSA. CDR3 length: 13 amino acids. This specimen was peripheral blood, taken on day 0 of AZD1222 vaccination. This clonotype was sampled from an adult in good health. This sequence joins TRBV7-2 and TRBJ1-6; no firm D call. In DNA form, the CDR3 reads TGTGCCAGCAGCTTTTCGGGGAATTCACCCCTCCACTTT. Amino acids: CASSFSGNSPLHF.